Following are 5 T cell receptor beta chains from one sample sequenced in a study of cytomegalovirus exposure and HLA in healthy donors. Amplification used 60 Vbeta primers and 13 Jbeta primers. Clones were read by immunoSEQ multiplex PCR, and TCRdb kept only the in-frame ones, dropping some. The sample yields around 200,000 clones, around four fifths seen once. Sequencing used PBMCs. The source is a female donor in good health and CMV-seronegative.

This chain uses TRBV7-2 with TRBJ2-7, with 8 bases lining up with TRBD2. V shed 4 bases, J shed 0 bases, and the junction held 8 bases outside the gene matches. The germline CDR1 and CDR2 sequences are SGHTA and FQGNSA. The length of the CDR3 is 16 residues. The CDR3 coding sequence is TGTGCCAGCAGCTATACGAGCGGGAGCCACTCCTACGAGCAGTACTTC. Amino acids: CASSYTSGSHSYEQYF.

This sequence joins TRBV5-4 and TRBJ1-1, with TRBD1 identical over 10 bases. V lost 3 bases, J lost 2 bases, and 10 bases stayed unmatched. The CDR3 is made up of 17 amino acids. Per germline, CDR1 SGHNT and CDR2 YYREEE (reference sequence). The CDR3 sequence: CASSSWPGQGSNTEAFF. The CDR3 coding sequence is TGTGCCAGCAGCTCTTGGCCGGGACAGGGGTCTAACACTGAAGCTTTCTTT.

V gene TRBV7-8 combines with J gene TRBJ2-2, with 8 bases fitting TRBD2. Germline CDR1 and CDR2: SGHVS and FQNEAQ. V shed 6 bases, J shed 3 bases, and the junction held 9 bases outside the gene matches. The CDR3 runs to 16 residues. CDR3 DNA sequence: TGTGCCAGCAGTACCGGGGGGGCTTTTTACACCGGGGAGCTGTTTTTT. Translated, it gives CASSTGGAFYTGELFF.

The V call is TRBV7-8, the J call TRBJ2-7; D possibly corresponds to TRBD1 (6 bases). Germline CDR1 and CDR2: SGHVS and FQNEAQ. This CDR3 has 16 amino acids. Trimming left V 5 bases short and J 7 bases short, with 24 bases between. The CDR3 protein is CASSKQIGGDRREQYF. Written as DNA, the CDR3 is TGTGCCAGCAGCAAGCAGATAGGGGGAGATAGGAGGGAGCAGTACTTC.

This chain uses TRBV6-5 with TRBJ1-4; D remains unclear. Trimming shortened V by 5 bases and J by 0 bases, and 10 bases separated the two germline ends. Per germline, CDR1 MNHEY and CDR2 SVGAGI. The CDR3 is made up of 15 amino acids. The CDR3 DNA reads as TGTGCCAGCAGTCCCACCTCAGCAACTAATGAAAAACTGTTTTTT. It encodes CASSPTSATNEKLFF.